This T cell receptor (beta chain) was sequenced in a study of blood T cell repertoires in COVID-19. Method: immunoSEQ multiplex PCR; TCRdb's copy keeps in-frame clones and lacks some. Of roughly 100,000 clones detected, around 88% appear once; the ten largest clones hold around 2%. The CDR3 is 13 residues long. CDR1 is SQVTM and CDR2 is ANQGSEA in the germline V gene. The V end was cut by 6 bases, the J end by 4 bases, with 13 bases between. This sequence joins TRBV29-1 and TRBJ1-5; D gene ambiguous. Sequencing input: peripheral blood. The sequence came from a man aged 45 to 65 with COVID-19, enrolled during active disease. The CDR3 DNA is TGCAGCGTCGCATTCGACGGGAATCAGCCCCAGCATTTT. This gives the protein CSVAFDGNQPQHF.